Listed here are 5 T cell receptor beta chains from one sample, sequenced in a study of OX40 agonist ivuxolimab in advanced cancers. The repertoire was sequenced with immunoSEQ multiplex PCR; TCRdb's copy has only in-frame clones and lacks some. The sample shows around 27,000 clones, over 60% of them seen only once. The starting material was CD4+ or CD8+ T cells sorted from blood, obtained in a trial of the OX40 agonist ivuxolimab. The receptors were gathered from an adult with an advanced solid tumor such as melanoma, head and neck, liver or kidney cancer.

The J gene is TRBJ1-2, the V gene TRBV27; possibly TRBD1 for D (5 bases). With 6 bases removed from V and 4 bases from J, the gap between germline ends came to 15 bases. The CDR3 is made up of 14 amino acids. The germline V gene has CDR1 MNHEY and CDR2 SMNVEV (reference sequence). The CDR3: CASRPPGLGYGYTF. CDR3 in DNA: TGTGCCAGCAGACCCCCGGGACTGGGCTATGGCTACACCTTC.

The J gene is TRBJ2-7, the V gene TRBV4-1; D is unclear. The CDR3 spans 15 residues. Germline CDR1 is MGHRA and CDR2 is YSYEKL. The V gene lost 1 base and the J gene lost 0 bases, with 10 bases spanning the gap. For the CDR3, the DNA is TGCGCCAGCAGCCAAGTAGGGCCTAGCTCCTACGAGCAGTACTTC. It translates to CASSQVGPSSYEQYF.

The chain couples TRBV7-6 to TRBJ2-2; 9 bases match TRBD2. The CDR3 is 16 amino acids. Germline CDR1 is SGHVS and CDR2 is FNYEAQ. The junction had 4 bases not matched to a gene; V was cut back by 2 bases and J by 3 bases. The CDR3: CASSLRTSVDTGELFF. The CDR3 DNA is TGTGCCAGCAGCTTACGGACTAGCGTGGACACCGGGGAGCTGTTTTTT.

The chain links TRBV9 to TRBJ1-1, with D perhaps matching TRBD1 (5 bases). V dropped 4 bases and J dropped 8 bases, with 15 bases sitting between them. Germline V gives CDR1 SGDLS, CDR2 YYNGEE. This CDR3 has 13 residues. CDR3: CASSLGEGPEAFF. In nucleotides, the CDR3 is TGTGCCAGCAGCCTAGGGGAGGGCCCCGAAGCTTTCTTT.

This clone was seen just once. This chain joins TRBV13 and TRBJ1-1, with D possibly being TRBD1 (5 bases). CDR1 is PRHDT, CDR2 FYEKMQ, per germline (reference sequence). V lost 5 bases and J lost 8, with 21 bases in between. There are 15 residues in the CDR3. Written as DNA, the CDR3 is TGTGCCAGCAGCGGATCCGGGACGCGTCCCGAGGAAGCTTTCTTT. Protein: CASSGSGTRPEEAFF.